This TCR beta chain was captured by sequencing in a study of radiation and T cells in renal cell carcinoma. Whole-study results and caveats: Pretreatment tumor biopsies were lacking, so baseline clonotypes are unknown.

Repertoires were generated with immunoSEQ multiplex PCR, while TCRdb's copy carries only in-frame clones and drops some. This repertoire shows some 110,000 clones, roughly four fifths found once; its top ten account for approximately 3%. A word on this clone: Its antigen is as yet unknown.

The germline V gene has CDR1 LGHNA and CDR2 YSLEER. V was trimmed by 0 bases and J by 4 bases, leaving 9 bases between them. The CDR3 runs 14 residues. Time point noted: baseline pretreatment blood. Treatment given: 15 Gy SBRT to primary tumor, nephrectomy 4 weeks later. The chain is built from TRBV4-3 and TRBJ1-1, with no clear D. The sample in question was blood, obtained from a patient whose treatment included radiotherapy and nephrectomy. The sequence derives from a woman aged 55-69 years with renal cell carcinoma. This CDR3 reads CASSQERARTEAFF. Written as DNA, the CDR3 is TGCGCCAGCAGCCAAGAAAGGGCGCGCACTGAAGCTTTCTTT.